The source of this T cell receptor (beta chain) is a study of blood T cell repertoires in COVID-19. Study at large: Sources were T cells, B-cell-depleted T cells, or PBMCs; the material itself was cDNA or gDNA.

The CDR3 has 11 amino acids. The V and J ends lost 3 bases and 16 bases respectively, with 12 bases between them. Assay: immunoSEQ multiplex PCR; the TCRdb copy retains only in-frame clones and omits some. Found here are hundreds of thousands of clones, 88% of them singletons; the top ten hold roughly 2%. The cohort comprised adults aged about 18 to 89 years residing in 24 US areas. This clone has only one observation. This TCR came from an older woman in a cohort exposed to, infected with or recovered from COVID-19 (not recorded which). The specimen was PBMCs or T cells enriched from blood (not recorded which). This chain uses TRBV12-3 or TRBV12-4 with TRBJ2-2; no clear D. In DNA form, the CDR3 reads TGTGCCAGCAGTTTTAAGTCCACGCGGTTTTTT. Amino acid sequence: CASSFKSTRFF.